The 30 T cell receptor beta chains listed next were all sequenced from one sample in a study of spatial heterogeneity in lung cancer. Time point defined: sample taken at primary tumor resection. TCRs were sequenced from unsorted whole RNA of tumor, nontumor lung or PBMC. Each CDR3 protein is one row after TCRdb ran MiXCR on the 5' RACE reads. The table shows some 15,000 distinct CDR3 sequences, with about 7.9% occurring only once. Sample: PBMCs, taken at surgery. These receptors came from a female donor with early-stage non-small cell lung cancer.

This clonotype has ten or more counts. V and J are TRBV12-3 or TRBV12-4 and TRBJ1-3; D not resolved. Trimming left V 6 bases short and J 1 base short, with 10 bases between. The CDR3 is 14 residues long. The CDR3 DNA sequence: TGTGCCAGCAGCTCACCCTCGTCTGGAAACACCATATATTTT. As protein: CASSSPSSGNTIYF.

This clonotype occurred a few times. The V and J genes are TRBV4-1 and TRBJ2-1; D is unresolved. This CDR3 is 15 amino acids long. Germline CDR1 MGHRA, CDR2 YSYEKL. V was pared by 0 bases and J by 10 bases, with 16 bases between. CDR3 loop: CASSQESIPPREQFF. CDR3 coding DNA: TGCGCCAGCAGCCAAGAATCCATCCCCCCAAGGGAGCAGTTCTTC.

This clonotype was observed many times. This chain joins TRBV6-1 and TRBJ1-1, with a tentative D call TRBD1 (6 bases). The V end lost 7 bases, the J end lost 8 bases, and 14 bases lay between the germline ends. CDR3 length: 12 residues. CDR1 is MNHNS, CDR2 SASEGT, per germline. The CDR3 region is CASTLGGREAFF. CDR3 nucleotides: TGTGCCAGCACCCTTGGGGGCAGGGAAGCTTTCTTT.

V is TRBV7-3 and J is TRBJ2-2, with TRBD2 matching over 9 bases. The length of the CDR3 is 14 residues. The trim removed 4 bases at V and 4 bases at J, leaving 1 base unmatched. Germline V lookup: CDR1 SGHTA, CDR2 FQGTGA. CDR3 sequence: CASSWGLATGELFF. CDR3 DNA: TGTGCCAGCAGCTGGGGACTAGCCACCGGGGAGCTGTTTTTT. Full variable domain (outside the CDR3, taken from reference TRBV7-3 and TRBJ2-2): GAGVSQTPSNKVTEKGKYVELRCDPISGHTALYWYRQSLGQGPEFLIYFQGTGAADDSGLPNDRFFAVRPEGSVSTLKIQRTERGDSAVYLCASSWGLATGELFFGEGSRLTVL.

The CDR3: CASSSLGSGADTQYF. The CDR3 nucleotides are TGTGCCAGCAGCTCCCTAGGGTCTGGGGCAGATACGCAGTATTTT. The rearrangement uses TRBV7-6 and TRBJ2-3; D is ambiguous. The CDR3 is made up of 15 amino acids. The germline V and J ends were trimmed by 4 bases and 4 bases, with 15 bases remaining between them. Germline lookup yields CDR1 SGHVS and CDR2 FNYEAQ.

V and J are TRBV12-3 or TRBV12-4 and TRBJ2-7, with 7 bases lining up with TRBD2. The trim removed 6 bases at V and 3 bases at J, leaving 5 bases unmatched. This CDR3 is 13 amino acids long. The CDR3 spells CASSPGRFYEQYF. The CDR3 coding sequence is TGTGCCAGCAGCCCCGGGAGGTTCTACGAGCAGTACTTC.

This clonotype was observed a few times. The chain combines TRBV10-3 with TRBJ2-1; D is unresolved. V shed 3 bases and J shed 8 bases, with 8 bases lying between them. Germline assignment: CDR1 ENHRY and CDR2 SYGVKD. CDR3 length equals 12 residues. The CDR3 DNA reads as TGTGCCATCAGTGACAGAAGTGATGAGCAGTTCTTC. Translation gives CAISDRSDEQFF.

The sample holds many counts of this clonotype. The gene calls are TRBV19 and TRBJ2-3; TRBD2 matches 7 bases. Germline V gene lookup returns CDR1 LNHDA and CDR2 SQIVND (reference sequence). CDR3 size: 16 residues. J lost 2 bases, V lost 8 bases, and 13 bases had no gene match. CDR3: CASWGGGSTFTDTQYF. The CDR3 nucleotides read TGTGCCAGTTGGGGCGGGGGTTCAACGTTCACAGATACGCAGTATTTT.

This clonotype was recorded a few times. The CDR3 DNA follows: TGTGCCAGCAGTTTTACTCGGACAGGGCTCACTGAAGCTTTCTTT. Translation gives CASSFTRTGLTEAFF. The rearrangement uses TRBV28 and TRBJ1-1; 8 nucleotides align to TRBD1. V shed 3 bases, J shed 4 bases, and the junction held 7 bases outside the gene matches. Germline CDR1 is MDHEN and CDR2 is SYDVKM. The CDR3 extends over 15 amino acids.

This clonotype was counted ten times or more. The chain carries TRBV11-2 and TRBJ2-1, with 15 bases matching TRBD2. The CDR3 covers 18 residues. V gave up 1 base and J gave up 3 bases; unmatched junction bases: 4. Per the germline V gene, CDR1 is SGHAT and CDR2 is FQNNGV. CDR3: CASSLGGLAGGGYNEQFF. The CDR3 bases are TGTGCCAGCAGCTTAGGGGGACTAGCGGGAGGTGGCTACAATGAGCAGTTCTTC.

This clonotype occurred many times. CDR3 amino acids: CASSSAGGGSYEQYF. The DNA of the CDR3 is TGTGCCAGCAGTTCCGCGGGGGGGGGCTCCTACGAGCAGTACTTC. V usage is TRBV28 and J usage is TRBJ2-7; 9 nucleotides line up with TRBD2. CDR1 is MDHEN and CDR2 is SYDVKM in the germline V gene. This CDR3 has 15 residues. V shed 4 bases and J 0 bases; nucleotides not matched to a gene: 4.

Within the sample, this clonotype is medium-sized. A read error may produce the germline difference seen at one junction end. The gene calls are TRBV29-1 and TRBJ2-3; TRBD2 aligns across 13 bases. The germline V gene encodes CDR1 SQVTM and CDR2 ANQGSEA. The CDR3 is 14 residues long. The CDR3 DNA follows: TGCAGCGGTGAACTAGCGGGAGGGACAGATACGCAGTATTTT. Translated, it gives CSGELAGGTDTQYF.

This clonotype was seen many times. The chain uses TRBV19 and TRBJ1-2, with D uncertain. CDR3 length: 15 amino acids. Germline CDR1 is LNHDA and CDR2 is SQIVND (reference sequence). Trimming took 7 bases from V and 2 from J, leaving 17 bases between them. The CDR3 sequence: CASNLSQRGNYGYTF. The DNA of the CDR3 is TGTGCCAGTAATTTGTCGCAGCGAGGGAACTATGGCTACACCTTC.

This clonotype was found many times. V usage is TRBV6-1 and J usage is TRBJ2-6; no definite D call. The V gene's germline CDR1 is MNHNS and CDR2 SASEGT. The CDR3 loop spans 14 amino acids. Trimming removed 3 bases from V and 4 bases from J, with 7 bases in between. CDR3 sequence (DNA): TGTGCCAGCAGTGAGCAACACGGGGCCAACGTCCTGACTTTC. Translation gives CASSEQHGANVLTF.

This clonotype was seen only a few times. The chain is built from TRBV4-1 and TRBJ2-2; no clear D gene. V dropped 8 bases and J dropped 8 bases, with 3 bases sitting between them. Germline V CDR1 and CDR2: MGHRA, YSYEKL. CDR3 length equals 9 residues. Here the CDR3 DNA reads TGCGCCAGCCGGGGGGAGCTGTTTTTT. Translation gives CASRGELFF.

This clonotype was seen at least ten times. The genes are TRBV12-3 or TRBV12-4 and TRBJ1-1; TRBD1 matches 8 bases. V dropped 5 bases and J dropped 5; count of bases not matched to a gene: 10. The CDR3 totals 15 residues. CDR3 sequence: CASSRTGGDGTEAFF. The CDR3 DNA is TGTGCCAGCAGTCGAACAGGGGGAGATGGTACTGAAGCTTTCTTT.

This clonotype was seen more than once but under ten times. The rearrangement joins TRBV7-9 to TRBJ1-2; a possible D gene is TRBD1 (6 bases). Per germline, CDR1 SEHNR and CDR2 FQNEAQ (reference sequence). CDR3 length: 14 residues. V lost 5 bases and J lost 13, with 23 bases in between. The CDR3 region is CASSTYRTVKDPTF. CDR3 nucleotides: TGTGCCAGCAGCACTTACCGGACAGTTAAAGACCCCACCTTC.

In its sample, this clonotype was seen many times. The J gene is TRBJ1-1, the V gene TRBV6-1; D unclear. In germline, CDR1 is MNHNS, CDR2 SASEGT. Trimming stripped 6 bases from V and 1 base from J, with 9 bases between. The CDR3 is 13 residues long. CDR3: CASRRERNTEAFF. In nucleotides, the CDR3 is TGTGCCAGCAGGCGGGAGCGGAACACTGAAGCTTTCTTT.

This clonotype was counted between two and nine times. The chain joins TRBV12-3 or TRBV12-4 to TRBJ2-2, with a possible D match to TRBD1 (6 bases). This CDR3 is 17 amino acids long. V was clipped by 7 bases and J by 4 bases, with 22 bases between them. This CDR3 is CASTPSITQGSTGELFF. The CDR3 DNA reads as TGTGCCAGCACCCCGTCTATCACTCAGGGGAGCACCGGGGAGCTGTTTTTT.

This clonotype has at least ten counts. The chain carries TRBV12-3 or TRBV12-4 and TRBJ2-5; D is unclear. V shed 4 bases and J shed 3 bases, with 15 bases lying between them. The CDR3 covers 15 residues. The CDR3 loop reads CASSWSALLEETQYF. Written as DNA, the CDR3 is TGTGCCAGCAGTTGGTCGGCCCTCCTGGAAGAGACCCAGTACTTC.

At least ten counts were recorded for this clonotype. The V gene is TRBV27, the J gene TRBJ2-2; 12 bases line up with TRBD2. CDR3 length: 16 amino acids. The germline gives CDR1 MNHEY, CDR2 SMNVEV (reference sequence). Trimming took 5 bases from V and 3 from J; bases not matched to a gene: 4. As DNA, the CDR3 is TGTGCCAGCAGTACCAGACTAGCGGGAGACACCGGGGAGCTGTTTTTT. Its protein is CASSTRLAGDTGELFF.

This clonotype appeared many times. The V and J genes are TRBV20-1 and TRBJ2-2; D gene ambiguous. The CDR3 is 15 amino acids. V was cut by 2 bases and J by 0 bases, with 10 bases left in between. Germline CDR1 reads DFQATT; CDR2 reads SNEGSKA (reference sequence). The DNA for the CDR3 is TGCAGTGCTAGAAGCACGGACCCGAACACCGGGGAGCTGTTTTTT. It translates to CSARSTDPNTGELFF.

This clonotype was seen repeatedly, ten times or more. The CDR3 loop is CATLLAVTSTDTQYF. In DNA form, the CDR3 reads TGTGCCACCTTACTAGCGGTTACTAGCACAGATACGCAGTATTTT. The chain couples TRBV2 to TRBJ2-3; TRBD2 aligns across 8 bases. The CDR3 runs to 15 residues. After removal of 10 bases from V and 0 bases from J, the junction contained 9 bases not matched to a gene. Germline V gene sequence: CDR1 SNHLY, CDR2 FYNNEI.

The table lists this clonotype with many counts. The rearrangement joins TRBV19 to TRBJ1-1; 7 positions match TRBD1. The CDR3 extends over 16 amino acids. V trimming: 4 bases; J trimming: 1 base; junction bases outside the gene matches: 9. Germline values: CDR1 LNHDA, CDR2 SQIVND (reference sequence). CDR3 sequence: CASSSLRGQTNTEAFF. The CDR3, as DNA: TGTGCCAGTAGTAGCCTTCGGGGACAGACGAACACTGAAGCTTTCTTT.

The sample holds many counts of this clonotype. The genes are TRBV20-1 and TRBJ1-1, with D unresolved. From germline, CDR1 is DFQATT and CDR2 SNEGSKA (reference sequence). The V gene lost 1 base and the J gene lost 1 base, with 7 bases spanning the gap. The CDR3 spans 13 residues. Here the CDR3 reads CSARGAENTEAFF. The CDR3 nucleotides are TGCAGTGCTAGAGGGGCGGAGAACACTGAAGCTTTCTTT.

This clonotype was seen a few times. The V call is TRBV12-3 or TRBV12-4, the J call TRBJ2-7; possibly TRBD2 for D (6 bases). The ends were cut back, 3 bases at V and 2 bases at J, with 11 bases in the middle. This CDR3 has 14 residues. CDR3 residues: CASSFEGGAYEQYF. In DNA, the CDR3 is TGTGCCAGCAGTTTTGAGGGCGGGGCCTACGAGCAGTACTTC.

This clonotype has at least ten counts. The chain combines TRBV5-1 with TRBJ1-2; D is perhaps TRBD1 (6 bases). Trimming cost V 4 bases and J 4 bases, with 11 bases left between them. The CDR3 contains 13 residues. CDR1 is SGHRS and CDR2 is YFSETQ in the germline V gene. CDR3 protein: CASSPGQPYGYTF. CDR3 nucleotide sequence: TGCGCCAGCAGCCCTGGACAGCCCTATGGCTACACCTTC.

This clonotype was recorded at least ten times. The rearrangement joins TRBV7-9 to TRBJ2-3; a weak D match, TRBD1 (6 bases). This CDR3 comprises 15 residues. With 4 bases removed from V and 4 bases from J, the gap between germline ends came to 15 bases. Germline V CDR1 and CDR2: SEHNR, FQNEAQ (reference sequence). CDR3 sequence: CASSSGAGPADTQYF. CDR3 coding DNA: TGTGCCAGCAGCTCAGGGGCAGGTCCCGCAGATACGCAGTATTTT.

The rearrangement links TRBV28 to TRBJ2-3; the D is unclear. V was clipped by 2 bases and J by 2 bases, with 11 bases between them. CDR3 length equals 15 residues. CDR1 and CDR2 from the germline V gene are MDHEN and SYDVKM. The CDR3 region has the DNA TGTGCCAGCAGTTTACTCAAATGGTCCACAGATACGCAGTATTTT. Translated, it gives CASSLLKWSTDTQYF.

This clonotype occurred many times. The V call is TRBV5-1, the J call TRBJ2-5, with 7 bases aligning to TRBD2. The J segment lost 2 bases and the V segment lost 0 bases, leaving 7 bases of the junction unmatched. The CDR3 runs 16 residues. Germline-derived CDR1 and CDR2 are SGHRS and YFSETQ. The CDR3 DNA reads as TGCGCCAGCAGCTTGGCGTGGGTCGGGGGGCAAGAGACCCAGTACTTC. It is translated as CASSLAWVGGQETQYF.